This T cell receptor beta chain came from a study of cytomegalovirus exposure and HLA in healthy donors. Overall study findings and caveats: Only CMV serostatus was available as immune exposure information.

V trimming: 4 bases; J trimming: 1 base; junction bases outside the gene matches: 7. The CDR3 runs 15 residues. The germline gives CDR1 SGHRS, CDR2 YFSETQ. Researchers ran the PCR with 60 Vbeta and 13 Jbeta primers. The method was immunoSEQ multiplex PCR; TCRdb's version includes in-frame clones alone and lacks a portion of them. The sample comprises some 150,000 clones, 60% to 80% of which are singletons, and 1.5% to 2% rests with the top ten. This clone has only a few counts. The target antigen is unknown. Specimen: PBMCs. The source is a woman in her 30s in good health and CMV-seronegative. The V and J genes are TRBV5-1 and TRBJ1-2; TRBD1 aligns across 7 bases. CDR3: CASSPWTGDNYGYTF. In DNA, the CDR3 is TGCGCCAGCAGCCCCTGGACAGGAGATAACTATGGCTACACCTTC.